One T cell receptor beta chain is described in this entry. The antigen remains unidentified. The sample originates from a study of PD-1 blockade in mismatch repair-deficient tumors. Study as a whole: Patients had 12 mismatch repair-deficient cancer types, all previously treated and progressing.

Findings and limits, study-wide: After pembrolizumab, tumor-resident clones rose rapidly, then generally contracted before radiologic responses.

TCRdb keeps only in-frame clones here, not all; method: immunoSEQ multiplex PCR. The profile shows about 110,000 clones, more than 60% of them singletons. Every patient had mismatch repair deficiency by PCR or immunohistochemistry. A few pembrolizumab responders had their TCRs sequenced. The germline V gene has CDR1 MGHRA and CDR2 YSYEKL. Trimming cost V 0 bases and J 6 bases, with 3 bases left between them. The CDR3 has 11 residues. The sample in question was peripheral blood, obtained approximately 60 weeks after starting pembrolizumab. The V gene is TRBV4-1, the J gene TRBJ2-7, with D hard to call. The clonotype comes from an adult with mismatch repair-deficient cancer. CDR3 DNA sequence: TGCGCCAGCAGCCAAGATACCGAGCAGTACTTC. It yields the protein CASSQDTEQYF.